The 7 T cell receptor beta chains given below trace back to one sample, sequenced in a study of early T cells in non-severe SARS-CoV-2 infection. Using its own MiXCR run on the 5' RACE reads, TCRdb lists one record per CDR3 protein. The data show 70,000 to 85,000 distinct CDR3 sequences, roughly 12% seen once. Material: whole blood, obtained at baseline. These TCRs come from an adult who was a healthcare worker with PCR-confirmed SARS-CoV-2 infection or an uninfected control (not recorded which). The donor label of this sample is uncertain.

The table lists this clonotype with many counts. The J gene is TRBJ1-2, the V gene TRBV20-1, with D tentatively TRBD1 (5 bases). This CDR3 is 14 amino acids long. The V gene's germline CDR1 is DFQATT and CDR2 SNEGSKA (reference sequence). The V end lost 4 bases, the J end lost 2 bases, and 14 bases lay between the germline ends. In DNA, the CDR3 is TGCAGTGCTAACCGGGGGGGACGGAACTATGGCTACACCTTC. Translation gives CSANRGGRNYGYTF.

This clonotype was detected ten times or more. The CDR3 coding sequence is TGTGCCAGCAGCTTAAGACAGGGGGCCACTGAAGCTTTCTTT. Translation: CASSLRQGATEAFF. The J gene is TRBJ1-1, the V gene TRBV7-9, with TRBD1 matching over 10 bases. This CDR3 is 14 amino acids long. Germline V gives CDR1 SEHNR, CDR2 FQNEAQ (reference sequence). With V trimmed by 2 bases and J by 4 bases, 1 base remained unmatched.

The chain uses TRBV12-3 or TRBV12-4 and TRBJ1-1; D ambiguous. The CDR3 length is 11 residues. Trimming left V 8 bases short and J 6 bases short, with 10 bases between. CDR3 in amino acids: CASLRGSEAFF. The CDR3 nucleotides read TGTGCCAGCCTGAGAGGGTCTGAAGCTTTCTTT.

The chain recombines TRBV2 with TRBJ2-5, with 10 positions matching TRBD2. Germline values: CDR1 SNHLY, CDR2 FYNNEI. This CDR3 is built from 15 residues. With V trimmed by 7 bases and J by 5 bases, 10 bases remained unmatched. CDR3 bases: TGTGCCAGCATTCCTAGCGGGGGCTTGACGGAGACCCAGTACTTC. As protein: CASIPSGGLTETQYF.

The chain's CDR3 is CASSSSGRNQETQYF. For the CDR3, the DNA is TGCGCCAGCAGCTCTAGCGGGAGAAACCAAGAGACCCAGTACTTC. The rearrangement joins TRBV5-1 to TRBJ2-5, with TRBD2 matching 10 bases. CDR3 length: 15 residues. The J segment lost 0 bases and the V segment lost 3 bases, leaving 2 bases of the junction unmatched. Germline V gene lookup returns CDR1 SGHRS and CDR2 YFSETQ.

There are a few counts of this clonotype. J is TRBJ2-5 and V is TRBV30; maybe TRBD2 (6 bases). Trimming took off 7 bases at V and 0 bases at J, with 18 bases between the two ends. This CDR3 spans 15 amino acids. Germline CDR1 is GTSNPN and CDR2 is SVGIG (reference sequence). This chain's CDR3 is CAYAFGGTYQETQYF. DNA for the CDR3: TGTGCCTACGCGTTTGGGGGGACCTACCAAGAGACCCAGTACTTC.

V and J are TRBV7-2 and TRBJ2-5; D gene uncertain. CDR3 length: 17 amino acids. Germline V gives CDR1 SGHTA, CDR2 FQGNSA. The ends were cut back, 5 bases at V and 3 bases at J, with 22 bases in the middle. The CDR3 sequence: CASSPPGPRAVEETQYF. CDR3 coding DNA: TGTGCCAGCAGCCCCCCGGGTCCTCGGGCGGTAGAAGAGACCCAGTACTTC.